The text below deals with one T cell receptor (beta chain). Its antigen is undetermined. PCR primers comprised 60 Vbeta and 13 Jbeta primers. TCRdb's copy holds only in-frame clones and misses some; the assay was immunoSEQ multiplex PCR. Of some 150,000 clones detected, about 80% appear once; the ten largest clones hold about 7.1%. CDR1 and CDR2 (germline): MNHEY, SVGAGI. Trimming removed 11 bases from V and 0 bases from J; junction bases left unmatched: 10. The CDR3 is made up of 15 amino acids. This entry belongs to a study of cytomegalovirus exposure and HLA in healthy donors. The study's findings and limits: Among the most significant clusters, several appeared linked to common viral pathogens in a later analysis. Later work showed greater clonal expansion in HLA-associated TCR beta chains than in equally common others. Reports state that TCR beta sequences accurately predicted most subjects' HLA-A and HLA-B alleles. Among TCR sequences, most were rare, though some public TCRs appeared in many donors.

The gene calls are TRBV6-5 and TRBJ1-2, with TRBD1 matching 9 bases. This receptor was identified in a woman between 50 and 59 years old in good health and CMV-seropositive. The sample consisted of PBMCs. The CDR3 nucleotides read TGTGCCGTATGGACAGGGGAAACTTCTAACTATGGCTACACCTTC. Its translation is CAVWTGETSNYGYTF.